This T cell receptor (beta chain) came from a study of blood T cell repertoires in COVID-19. Study-wide background: COVID-19 samples from acute and convalescent phases originated in the United States, Italy and Spain. T cells, B-cell-depleted T cells, or PBMCs supplied cDNA or gDNA.

The method was immunoSEQ multiplex PCR; TCRdb's version includes in-frame clones alone and lacks a portion of them. This sample has some 150,000 clones, with roughly 88% found just once. The CDR3 sequence is 12 residues long. CDR1 MGHDK and CDR2 SYGVNS come from the germline V gene. Trimming took off 5 bases at V and 5 bases at J, with 9 bases between the two ends. The sequenced material came from peripheral blood. The TCR originated in an older woman with COVID-19, enrolled during active disease. The chain couples TRBV25-1 to TRBJ1-2, with D tentatively TRBD1 (6 bases). The CDR3 nucleotides read TGTGCCAGCAGTTCACAGGGTTATGGCTACACCTTC. It is translated as CASSSQGYGYTF.